What follows are 22 T cell receptor beta chains derived from one specimen sequenced in a study of T cells in localized non-small cell lung cancer. TCRdb's copy holds only in-frame clones and misses some; the assay was immunoSEQ multiplex PCR. The data show approximately 52,000 clones, just over 85% seen once. Sequenced material: peripheral blood, taken before any cancer treatment. Every receptor here comes from a male donor aged 60 or over with stage III squamous cell lung carcinoma.

The rearrangement links TRBV21-1 to TRBJ1-4; the table's TRBD1 call for D was not verified on the DNA. TRBV21-1 is labeled a pseudogene. The CDR3 has 15 amino acids. CDR3 DNA: TGTGCCAGCAGCGTCCGGGACAGGGATAATGAAAAACTGTTTTTT. This translates into CASSVRDRDNEKLFF.

The chain joins TRBV19 to TRBJ2-6; D may be TRBD1 (5 bases). V was clipped by 5 bases and J by 0 bases, with 14 bases between them. CDR1 and CDR2 from the germline V gene are LNHDA and SQIVND (reference sequence). The CDR3 has 17 residues. CDR3 nucleotides: TGTGCCAGTAGTTTGCTGGGGCGGATCTCTGGGGCCAACGTCCTGACTTTC. Its protein product is CASSLLGRISGANVLTF. Looking up the rest from reference TRBV19 and TRBJ2-6 gives the full variable domain: DGGITQSPKYLFRKEGQNVTLSCEQNLNHDAMYWYRQDPGQGLRLIYYSQIVNDFQKGDIAEGYSVSREKKESFPLTVTSAQKNPTAFYLCASSLLGRISGANVLTFGAGSRLTVL.

The chain employs TRBV6-1 and TRBJ2-7, with D possibly being TRBD2 (6 bases). This CDR3 has 15 residues. Trimming cost V 3 bases and J 5 bases, with 17 bases left between them. Germline-derived CDR1 and CDR2 are MNHNS and SASEGT. The CDR3 loop reads CASSEGGAGPHEQYF. CDR3 sequence (DNA): TGTGCCAGCAGTGAGGGCGGGGCAGGTCCGCACGAGCAGTACTTC.

The chain employs TRBV19 and TRBJ1-3, with 7 bases lining up with TRBD1. Trimming took 4 bases from V and 0 from J; bases not matched to a gene: 9. CDR1 LNHDA and CDR2 SQIVND come from the germline V gene (reference sequence). The CDR3 consists of 17 residues. This CDR3 reads CASSRTTGDVSGNTIYF. For the CDR3, the DNA is TGTGCCAGTAGTAGGACTACAGGGGACGTCTCTGGAAACACCATATATTTT. The entire variable domain, with the rest obtained from reference TRBV19 and TRBJ1-3, is as follows: DGGITQSPKYLFRKEGQNVTLSCEQNLNHDAMYWYRQDPGQGLRLIYYSQIVNDFQKGDIAEGYSVSREKKESFPLTVTSAQKNPTAFYLCASSRTTGDVSGNTIYFGEGSWLTVV.

The chain couples TRBV19 to TRBJ1-2; D call uncertain. This CDR3 contains 13 residues. In germline, CDR1 is LNHDA, CDR2 SQIVND (reference sequence). V lost 10 bases to trimming and J lost 3 bases, with 15 bases between them. The CDR3 loop is CATTKGGYYGYTF. DNA for the CDR3: TGTGCCACTACGAAAGGCGGGTACTATGGCTACACCTTC.

The DNA for the CDR3 is TGTGCCAGTGAGCGGGACCGCCTCTCCTACGAGCAGTACTTC. As protein: CASERDRLSYEQYF. The J gene is TRBJ2-7, the V gene TRBV28, with TRBD2 matching 7 bases. This CDR3 region has 14 residues. The V gene's germline CDR1 is MDHEN and CDR2 SYDVKM. V shed 9 bases, J shed 0 bases, and the junction held 8 bases outside the gene matches.

This chain joins TRBV10-2 and TRBJ2-5; TRBD1 or TRBD2 may be the D gene (5 bases each). The germline V gene has CDR1 WSHSY and CDR2 SAAADI. This CDR3 has 13 residues. Trimming left V 6 bases short and J 8 bases short, with 16 bases between. The CDR3 DNA reads as TGCGCCAGCAGCCGGGACCACCCTGACACCCAGTACTTC. It specifies CASSRDHPDTQYF.

The chain combines TRBV10-3 with TRBJ2-3, with D possibly matching TRBD1 (6 bases). This CDR3 contains 13 residues. The germline CDR1 and CDR2 sequences are ENHRY and SYGVKD. V lost 10 bases and J lost 0, with 11 bases in between. The CDR3 is CATGQSSTDTQYF. The CDR3 coding sequence is TGTGCCACCGGACAGAGTAGCACAGATACGCAGTATTTT.

The chain uses TRBV30 and TRBJ2-3; 7 bases map to TRBD1. Germline V CDR1 and CDR2: GTSNPN, SVGIG (reference sequence). V was clipped by 1 base and J by 0 bases; unmatched bases: 7. The CDR3 is 16 amino acids. CDR3 in amino acids: CAWSGQGGFSTDTQYF. DNA of the CDR3: TGTGCCTGGAGTGGACAGGGCGGCTTTAGCACAGATACGCAGTATTTT.

The chain carries TRBV19 and TRBJ2-5, with 8 bases lining up with TRBD2. V was clipped by 4 bases and J by 1 base; unmatched bases: 5. This CDR3 is 15 amino acids long. Per germline, CDR1 LNHDA and CDR2 SQIVND (reference sequence). The DNA of the CDR3 is TGTGCCAGTAGTAGGTGGCGGGGGGCCCAAGAGACCCAGTACTTC. Translated: CASSRWRGAQETQYF. Together with reference TRBV19 and TRBJ2-5, the CDR3 gives the full variable domain: DGGITQSPKYLFRKEGQNVTLSCEQNLNHDAMYWYRQDPGQGLRLIYYSQIVNDFQKGDIAEGYSVSREKKESFPLTVTSAQKNPTAFYLCASSRWRGAQETQYFGPGTRLLVL.

The chain links TRBV6-6 to TRBJ2-3, with D perhaps matching TRBD1 (6 bases). V lost 3 bases and J lost 3, with 13 bases in between. CDR3 length: 15 residues. Germline CDR1 reads MNHNY; CDR2 reads SVGAGI (reference sequence). CDR3 nucleotides: TGTGCCAGCAGTTATCGACAGGCCCTAACAGATACGCAGTATTTT. This gives the protein CASSYRQALTDTQYF.

This chain connects TRBV9 to TRBJ2-4, with 9 bases that match TRBD2. The CDR3 totals 16 residues. The germline CDR1 and CDR2 sequences are SGDLS and YYNGEE. J lost 5 bases, V lost 2 bases, and 8 bases had no gene match. CDR3 in amino acids: CASSVGTSPPQNIQYF. The CDR3 coding sequence is TGTGCCAGCAGCGTTGGGACTAGCCCGCCGCAAAACATTCAGTACTTC.

This chain uses TRBV28 with TRBJ2-1; D call uncertain. The length of the CDR3 is 11 residues. V lost 6 bases, J lost 4 bases, and 4 bases lay in between. Germline CDR1 and CDR2: MDHEN and SYDVKM. CDR3 sequence: CASSQYNEQFF. The CDR3 coding sequence is TGTGCCAGCAGCCAGTACAATGAGCAGTTCTTC.

A single count supports this clone. The CDR3 region is CASGTDLREQFF. CDR3 nucleotides: TGTGCCAGCGGGACTGACTTACGGGAGCAGTTCTTC. The chain recombines TRBV6-5 with TRBJ2-1; possibly TRBD2 for D (6 bases). Germline CDR1 is MNHEY and CDR2 is SVGAGI. Trimming stripped 8 bases from V and 10 bases from J, with 15 bases between. The CDR3 length is 12 residues.

This clone was detected once. The genes are TRBV6-4 and TRBJ2-1; TRBD2 is a possible D gene (5 bases). Between the trimmed V and J ends, which lost 6 bases and 7 bases, there was a span of 19 bases. From germline, CDR1 is MRHNA and CDR2 SNTAGT. The CDR3 sequence is 15 residues long. CDR3 sequence (DNA): TGTGCCAGCAGGGCGGGTCGTGCCCTGGTGAATGAGCAGTTCTTC. Amino acids: CASRAGRALVNEQFF.

This clone was detected a few times. V and J are TRBV27 and TRBJ1-2; 7 nucleotides align to TRBD1. This CDR3 has 13 amino acids. Germline values: CDR1 MNHEY, CDR2 SMNVEV (reference sequence). The V gene end was trimmed by 1 base and the J gene end by 14 bases; junction bases not matched to a gene: 10. The CDR3 loop is CASSLWFNEDRTF. CDR3 nucleotides: TGTGCCAGCAGTTTATGGTTCAACGAGGACAGGACCTTC.

This chain joins TRBV18 and TRBJ1-5; D ambiguous. The V end was cut by 1 base, the J end by 4 bases, with 2 bases between. CDR3 length: 12 residues. Looked up from germline, CDR1 is KGHSH and CDR2 is LQKENI. The CDR3 region has the DNA TGTGCCAGCTCACCACGGAATCAGCCCCAGCATTTT. This encodes CASSPRNQPQHF.

The chain links TRBV19 to TRBJ2-1, with D tentatively TRBD2 (5 bases). From germline, CDR1 is LNHDA and CDR2 SQIVND (reference sequence). The CDR3 spans 16 residues. Trimming pared 3 bases from V and 3 bases from J, leaving 15 bases between. This CDR3 reads CASSMGSGNLYNEQFF. CDR3 in DNA: TGTGCCAGTAGTATGGGTTCGGGAAACCTCTACAATGAGCAGTTCTTC.

This rearrangement joins TRBV12-5 to TRBJ1-3; maybe TRBD1 (5 bases). V lost 1 base to trimming and J lost 0 bases, with 10 bases between them. Looked up from germline, CDR1 is LGHNT and CDR2 is FRNRAP. The CDR3 extends over 16 amino acids. The CDR3 sequence: CASGLGQGHSGNTIYF. CDR3 nucleotides: TGTGCTAGTGGTTTGGGGCAGGGTCACTCTGGAAACACCATATATTTT.

The V and J genes are TRBV7-9 and TRBJ2-7; D not resolved. The germline V and J ends were trimmed by 1 base and 0 bases, with 13 bases remaining between them. The CDR3 is 16 amino acids. The germline gives CDR1 SEHNR, CDR2 FQNEAQ (reference sequence). CDR3 loop: CASSLELRHYSYEQYF. The CDR3 bases are TGTGCCAGCAGCTTAGAACTGAGACACTACTCCTACGAGCAGTACTTC.

This chain links TRBV6-5 with TRBJ1-1; D is perhaps TRBD1 (6 bases). Trimming shortened V by 2 bases and J by 9 bases, and 13 bases separated the two germline ends. The CDR3 contains 13 residues. Germline CDR1 MNHEY, CDR2 SVGAGI. CDR3 sequence reads: CASSYGGQDKAFF. CDR3 DNA: TGTGCCAGCAGTTACGGGGGGCAGGATAAAGCTTTCTTT.

V usage is TRBV5-6 and J usage is TRBJ2-7; D remains unclear. With 0 bases removed from V and 3 bases from J, the gap between germline ends came to 7 bases. Germline loops: CDR1 SGHDT, CDR2 YYEEEE. The CDR3 has 13 residues. CDR3 protein: CASSLGSDYEQYF. CDR3 coding DNA: TGTGCCAGCAGCTTGGGGTCAGACTACGAGCAGTACTTC. Drawing the rest from reference TRBV5-6 and TRBJ2-7, the complete variable domain is DAGVTQSPTHLIKTRGQQVTLRCSPKSGHDTVSWYQQALGQGPQFIFQYYEEEERQRGNFPDRFSGHQFPNYSSELNVNALLLGDSALYLCASSLGSDYEQYFGPGTRLTVT.